Listed here are 19 T cell receptor beta chains from one sample, sequenced in a study of cytomegalovirus exposure and HLA in healthy donors. 13 Jbeta primers and 60 Vbeta primers were used for the PCR. Produced via immunoSEQ multiplex PCR; TCRdb's table is partial and in-frame only. The sample lists about 110,000 clones, 74% occurring once. Sequenced: PBMCs. These TCRs come from a man aged 45 to 65 in good health and CMV-seropositive.

The chain recombines TRBV5-1 with TRBJ1-3; D is unresolved. V lost 3 bases and J lost 0, with 13 bases in between. Germline CDR1 SGHRS, CDR2 YFSETQ. This CDR3 region has 16 residues. CDR3 protein: CASSWAAGSSGNTIYF. The CDR3 DNA follows: TGCGCCAGCAGCTGGGCCGCTGGCAGCTCTGGAAACACCATATATTTT.

The chain employs TRBV7-9 and TRBJ2-1, with TRBD2 identical over 11 bases. This CDR3 spans 16 amino acids. V was clipped by 5 bases and J by 8 bases; unmatched bases: 11. The germline V gene has CDR1 SEHNR and CDR2 FQNEAQ (reference sequence). The CDR3 protein is CASSARASGRWDEQFF. CDR3 DNA: TGTGCCAGCAGCGCCCGGGCTAGCGGGAGGTGGGATGAGCAGTTCTTC.

V is TRBV7-2 and J is TRBJ1-1; D uncertain. V was clipped by 6 bases and J by 4 bases, with 12 bases between them. This CDR3 is built from 13 residues. Germline values: CDR1 SGHTA, CDR2 FQGNSA. For the CDR3, the DNA is TGTGCCAGCAGTCCTCGGTCGGGCACTGAAGCTTTCTTT. This encodes CASSPRSGTEAFF.

The V call is TRBV6-6, the J call TRBJ2-7; 11 positions match TRBD1. The germline gives CDR1 MNHNY, CDR2 SVGAGI (reference sequence). The V and J ends lost 2 bases and 12 bases, in that order; junction bases with no gene match: 6. The CDR3 contains 13 residues. The CDR3 is CASSYPGQGARYF. In DNA form, the CDR3 reads TGTGCCAGCAGTTACCCCGGACAGGGGGCGAGGTACTTC.

In its sample, this clone was seen a few times. V gene TRBV19 combines with J gene TRBJ2-2; tentatively, D is TRBD1 (6 bases). The CDR3 runs 13 residues. Germline V lookup: CDR1 LNHDA, CDR2 SQIVND (reference sequence). Between the trimmed V and J ends, which lost 5 bases and 7 bases, there was a span of 11 bases. The CDR3 DNA reads TGTGCCAGTAGTTCCCAGGGGATCGGGGAGCTGTTTTTT. It codes for CASSSQGIGELFF.

The chain carries TRBV27 and TRBJ2-7; D may be TRBD2 (7 bases). CDR1 is MNHEY and CDR2 is SMNVEV in the germline V gene (reference sequence). V was shortened by 0 bases and J by 6 bases, with 18 bases between the two germline ends. The CDR3 is 16 amino acids. The CDR3 coding sequence is TGTGCCAGCAGTTTATCAGGGGGGGGCGCCCCGGGCGAGCAGTACTTC. Its protein product is CASSLSGGGAPGEQYF.

This sequence joins TRBV5-1 and TRBJ2-7, with TRBD1 as a possible D gene (6 bases). This CDR3 comprises 15 residues. Trimming pared 3 bases from V and 0 bases from J, leaving 13 bases between. From germline, CDR1 is SGHRS and CDR2 YFSETQ. The CDR3 reads CASSSPGTSSYEQYF. As DNA, the CDR3 is TGCGCCAGCAGCTCGCCCGGGACATCCTCCTACGAGCAGTACTTC.

The chain recombines TRBV2 with TRBJ1-6; 8 bases agree with TRBD1. The J segment lost 7 bases and the V segment lost 10 bases, leaving 12 bases of the junction unmatched. This CDR3 contains 15 residues. Germline CDR1 reads SNHLY; CDR2 reads FYNNEI. CDR3 sequence (DNA): TGTGCCACCTTACCCCGGGGACAGGCGAATTCACCCCTCCACTTT. Translating it yields CATLPRGQANSPLHF.

The chain carries TRBV7-6 and TRBJ2-1; 8 bases are shared with TRBD2. The CDR3 sequence is 13 residues long. The trim removed 1 base at V and 12 bases at J, leaving 5 bases unmatched. CDR1 is SGHVS and CDR2 is FNYEAQ in the germline V gene. DNA of the CDR3: TGTGCCAGCAGCTTAGTCGGGGGGGAGGGGCAGTTCTTC. Its protein product is CASSLVGGEGQFF. Looking up the rest from reference TRBV7-6 and TRBJ2-1 gives the full variable domain: GAGVSQSPRYKVTKRGQDVALRCDPISGHVSLYWYRQALGQGPEFLTYFNYEAQQDKSGLPNDRFSAERPEGSISTLTIQRTEQRDSAMYRCASSLVGGEGQFFGPGTRLTVL.

The V gene is TRBV7-9, the J gene TRBJ2-1, with 7 bases identical to TRBD2. The V and J ends lost 0 bases and 7 bases, in that order; junction bases with no gene match: 6. This CDR3 contains 15 residues. Germline CDR1 is SEHNR and CDR2 is FQNEAQ (reference sequence). The CDR3 DNA reads TGTGCCAGCAGCTTAGCGGGAGGGCCGGGGAATGAGCAGTTCTTC. Translated: CASSLAGGPGNEQFF.

This chain links TRBV6-5 with TRBJ2-3, with 10 bases fitting TRBD2. The length of the CDR3 is 14 residues. CDR1 and CDR2 from the germline V gene are MNHEY and SVGAGI. V dropped 8 bases and J dropped 3; count of bases not matched to a gene: 5. Here the CDR3 reads CASAQREGTDTQYF. DNA for the CDR3: TGTGCCAGCGCCCAGCGGGAGGGGACAGATACGCAGTATTTT.

CDR3 in DNA: TGTGCCAGCTCACCATCTAGAGGGGGGGCCGGGAATAATGAGCAGTTCTTC. Amino acids: CASSPSRGGAGNNEQFF. The J gene is TRBJ2-1, the V gene TRBV18, with D tentatively TRBD2 (7 bases). The V end was cut by 2 bases, the J end by 7 bases, with 21 bases between. The CDR3 runs to 17 residues. Germline lookup yields CDR1 KGHSH and CDR2 LQKENI.

The chain combines TRBV28 with TRBJ2-4; 13 bases are shared with TRBD2. The V gene's germline CDR1 is MDHEN and CDR2 SYDVKM. CDR3 length: 17 residues. V was pared by 6 bases and J by 0 bases, with 5 bases of the junction left unmatched. The CDR3 region is CASSPTSGGLAKNIQYF. The CDR3 DNA is TGTGCCAGCAGCCCGACTAGCGGGGGGCTAGCCAAAAACATTCAGTACTTC.

The CDR3 DNA is TGTGCCAGCAGCTTAGAAGCTGGGGGCGAAGCTTTCTTT. Translation gives CASSLEAGGEAFF. J is TRBJ1-1 and V is TRBV11-3; a weak D match, TRBD1 (6 bases). The germline V gene has CDR1 SGHNT and CDR2 YENEEA. Trimming removed 0 bases from V and 8 bases from J, with 10 bases in between. The CDR3 contains 13 residues.

The chain combines TRBV6-1 with TRBJ1-1, with unresolved D. V was clipped by 2 bases and J by 10 bases, with 20 bases between them. This CDR3 comprises 15 residues. From germline, CDR1 is MNHNS and CDR2 SASEGT. CDR3 protein: CASSEPRRLLAGAFF. The CDR3 nucleotides are TGTGCCAGCAGTGAACCGAGGAGGTTGCTGGCTGGAGCTTTCTTT.

This clone is a singleton in its sample. No conserved phenylalanine or tryptophan ends this CDR3, so it is likely a read error. The DNA is omitted, as the CDR3 cannot be located on it reliably, and the CDR3 follows TCRdb's listing. The chain has TRBV19 and TRBJ1-2. The CDR3 sequence runs 13 residues, both termini included. Germline CDR1 reads LNHDA; CDR2 reads SQIVND (reference sequence). The CDR3 loop is CASRIRTSGYYVV.

This clone was counted between two and nine times. V is TRBV29-1 and J is TRBJ1-2; 12 nucleotides align to TRBD1. Germline CDR1 SQVTM, CDR2 ANQGSEA. This CDR3 has 20 residues. Trimming cost V 5 bases and J 5 bases; bases outside gene matches: 24. The CDR3 nucleotides are TGCAGCGTTCCGACATCCCTCCGGGACAGGGGGCGTCTTGCCCGGTATGGCTACACCTTC. Encoded protein: CSVPTSLRDRGRLARYGYTF. Using reference TRBV29-1 and TRBJ1-2 for the parts outside the CDR3, the full variable domain is SAVISQKPSRDICQRGTSLTIQCQVDSQVTMMFWYRQQPGQSLTLIATANQGSEATYESGFVIDKFPISRPNLTFSTLTVSNMSPEDSSIYLCSVPTSLRDRGRLARYGYTFGSGTRLTVV.

The V call is TRBV9, the J call TRBJ2-5, with 7 bases lining up with TRBD2. The CDR3 covers 14 residues. Germline V gene sequence: CDR1 SGDLS, CDR2 YYNGEE. V gave up 0 bases and J gave up 7 bases; unmatched junction bases: 6. CDR3 loop: CASSVDSGRATQYF. The CDR3 DNA follows: TGTGCCAGCAGCGTAGACTCAGGGAGGGCGACCCAGTACTTC. The full variable domain, its missing parts supplied by reference TRBV9 and TRBJ2-5, is DSGVTQTPKHLITATGQRVTLRCSPRSGDLSVYWYQQSLDQGLQFLIQYYNGEERAKGNILERFSAQQFPDLHSELNLSSLELGDSALYFCASSVDSGRATQYFGPGTRLLVL.

The count of this clone is one. V is TRBV18 and J is TRBJ2-5, with 7 bases fitting TRBD1. In germline, CDR1 is KGHSH, CDR2 LQKENI. With V trimmed by 4 bases and J by 7 bases, 9 bases remained unmatched. The CDR3 has 14 amino acids. CDR3 amino acids: CASSQVDRDGTQYF. CDR3 coding DNA: TGTGCCAGCTCACAGGTCGACAGGGACGGGACCCAGTACTTC.